This TCR beta chain emerged from a study of T cells in women clearing cervical HPV infection. The CDR3 runs to 13 residues. Trimming cost V 5 bases and J 6 bases, with 14 bases left between them. In germline, CDR1 is SQVTM, CDR2 ANQGSEA. The method was immunoSEQ multiplex PCR; TCRdb's version includes in-frame clones alone and lacks a portion of them. This table holds some 41,000 clones. Regarding this clone: Its antigen is as yet unknown. The read terminates 3 residues before the CDR3 end, so the remaining end is supplied by the germline J gene. This same CDR3 is encoded by further DNA sequences in the sample.

Study outcomes and limitations: T-cell numbers per sample were unknown and may explain richness differences.

The receptor was isolated from a woman between 18 and 69 years old with a cervical HPV16 infection that either progressed to CIN3+ or cleared (not recorded which). The chain carries TRBV29-1 and TRBJ1-3; maybe TRBD1 (6 bases). Sample: blood buffy coat. This CDR3 is CSVRDTGENTIYF. The CDR3 bases that were read are TGCAGCGTTAGGGACACCGGCGAAAACACC.